The 17 T cell receptor beta chains below all came from one sample that was sequenced in a study of spatial heterogeneity in lung cancer (dated by TCRdb to between 2018 and 2021). Their cognate antigens are unknown. Receptors were amplified or captured by 5' RACE. The reads were generated on a NextSeq 500. The public sequencing data were trimmed at Q25 with fastp and processed into clonotypes with MiXCR by TCRdb, which kept only in-frame beta chains. Identical CDR3 proteins give one entry, which carries the most common genes and DNA. The sample data list roughly 3,600 distinct CDR3 sequences, and over 8.5% of these were observed just once. The top ten clonotypes cover about 14% of the sample. Study-level results and caveats: A correlation was observed between the number of expanded intratumoral alpha and beta TCRs and the tumor nonsynonymous mutation count.

What this sample's time point label stands for: sample taken at primary tumor resection. The specimen was lung tumor tissue, collected at surgery. Every receptor here comes from a male donor with early-stage non-small cell lung cancer.

Judged by abundance, this clonotype is medium-sized. The chain carries TRBV27 and TRBJ2-1; 7 bases match TRBD1. CDR1 and CDR2 from the germline V gene are MNHEY and SMNVEV (reference sequence). The CDR3 runs 14 residues. V lost 5 bases and J lost 8; bases outside the gene matches: 9. CDR3 loop: CASSRQGPGDEQFF. The CDR3 coding sequence is TGTGCCAGCAGTCGACAGGGACCTGGGGATGAGCAGTTCTTC.

This clonotype qualifies as medium-sized. V usage is TRBV20-1 and J usage is TRBJ2-5; 7 bases agree with TRBD2. V was clipped by 0 bases and J by 7 bases; unmatched bases: 5. In germline, CDR1 is DFQATT, CDR2 SNEGSKA (reference sequence). This CDR3 contains 13 residues. Here the CDR3 reads CSARDGRERTQYF. The CDR3 coding sequence is TGCAGTGCTAGAGATGGGCGGGAGCGGACCCAGTACTTC.

This clonotype was detected ten times or more. The genes are TRBV20-1 and TRBJ1-2; possibly TRBD1 for D (6 bases). CDR1 is DFQATT and CDR2 is SNEGSKA in the germline V gene (reference sequence). V was clipped by 0 bases and J by 3 bases, with 11 bases between them. There are 14 residues in the CDR3. The CDR3 nucleotides read TGCAGTGCTAGAGATCCCACAGGGCACTATGGCTACACCTTC. This translates into CSARDPTGHYGYTF.

By share of the sample, this clonotype is medium-sized. The chain uses TRBV10-3 and TRBJ2-7; 7 bases are shared with TRBD1. V lost 10 bases, J lost 5 bases, and 5 bases stayed unmatched. This CDR3 has 11 amino acids. The germline V gene has CDR1 ENHRY and CDR2 SYGVKD. CDR3 in DNA: TGTGCCACTCACGACAGGGACGAGCAGTACTTC. Amino acid sequence: CATHDRDEQYF.

By proportion, this clonotype is medium-sized. The chain combines TRBV7-9 with TRBJ2-4; D remains ambiguous. CDR1 SEHNR and CDR2 FQNEAQ come from the germline V gene (reference sequence). Trimming removed 5 bases from V and 6 bases from J, with 17 bases in between. This CDR3 comprises 15 residues. This CDR3 reads CASSLTPGQLNIQYF. CDR3 nucleotides: TGTGCCAGCAGCCTTACCCCTGGGCAGTTAAACATTCAGTACTTC. Together with reference TRBV7-9 and TRBJ2-4, the CDR3 gives the full variable domain: DTGVSQNPRHKITKRGQNVTFRCDPISEHNRLYWYRQTLGQGPEFLTYFQNEAQLEKSRLLSDRFSAERPKGSFSTLEIQRTEQGDSAMYLCASSLTPGQLNIQYFGAGTRLSVL.

This clonotype is deemed medium-sized. The chain's CDR3 is CASSLSFIGERGGYTF. The CDR3 bases are TGTGCCAGCAGTTTATCGTTCATCGGGGAACGAGGCGGCTACACCTTC. The chain carries TRBV28 and TRBJ1-2; D gene unclear. The CDR3 sequence is 16 residues long. Trimming cost V 1 base and J 8 bases, with 20 bases left between them. Germline-derived CDR1 and CDR2 are MDHEN and SYDVKM.

In its sample, this clonotype is medium-sized (0.01 to 0.1%). This chain joins TRBV7-2 and TRBJ1-6; 8 bases map to TRBD1. This CDR3 is built from 15 residues. V lost 5 bases to trimming and J lost 10 bases; unmatched junction nucleotides: 10. Germline CDR1 is SGHTA and CDR2 is FQGNSA. The CDR3 spells CASSKETGVGSPLHF. CDR3 DNA: TGTGCCAGCAGCAAGGAGACAGGGGTAGGATCACCCCTCCACTTT. Full variable domain (remainder filled in from reference TRBV7-2 and TRBJ1-6): GAGVSQSPSNKVTEKGKDVELRCDPISGHTALYWYRQSLGQGLEFLIYFQGNSAPDKSGLPSDRFSAERTGGSVSTLTIQRTQQEDSAVYLCASSKETGVGSPLHFGNGTRLTVT.

This clonotype is medium-sized by share. This chain links TRBV20-1 with TRBJ2-7, with TRBD2 matching 9 bases. The ends lost 6 bases at V and 3 bases at J; junction bases unmatched: 15. The CDR3 covers 16 residues. Per the germline V gene, CDR1 is DFQATT and CDR2 is SNEGSKA (reference sequence). The CDR3 nucleotides read TGCAGTGCCTGCCGACGAGGGGTAGCGGGAGACTACGAGCAGTACTTC. Translating gives CSACRRGVAGDYEQYF.

This clonotype is termed medium-sized. The V gene is TRBV28, the J gene TRBJ1-5; D may be TRBD1 (6 bases). CDR3 size: 16 residues. Per the germline V gene, CDR1 is MDHEN and CDR2 is SYDVKM. Trimming left V 5 bases short and J 0 bases short, with 14 bases between. The CDR3 loop is CASSIRDIISNQPQHF. In DNA, the CDR3 is TGTGCCAGCAGTATCCGGGACATTATTAGCAATCAGCCCCAGCATTTT.

This clonotype was detected many times. V gene TRBV30 combines with J gene TRBJ2-2; 9 nucleotides line up with TRBD2. V gave up 3 bases and J gave up 4 bases; unmatched junction bases: 6. The CDR3 spans 15 residues. Germline V CDR1 and CDR2: GTSNPN, SVGIG (reference sequence). This CDR3 is CAWRRRGGPTGELFF. The CDR3 nucleotides are TGTGCCTGGAGAAGGCGGGGGGGCCCCACCGGGGAGCTGTTTTTT.

This clonotype is judged large. This rearrangement joins TRBV11-2 to TRBJ1-5; D gene uncertain. Per germline, CDR1 SGHAT and CDR2 FQNNGV. The CDR3 is 13 residues long. Trimming left V 3 bases short and J 7 bases short, with 10 bases between. CDR3 in DNA: TGTGCCAGCAGCTTCGGGGAGGAGCAGCCCCAGCATTTT. Translation gives CASSFGEEQPQHF.

In this sample, this clonotype is hyperexpanded. The genes are TRBV5-6 and TRBJ1-5; TRBD1 matches at 8 bases. This CDR3 contains 14 residues. The ends lost 3 bases at V and 5 bases at J; junction bases unmatched: 4. Germline V gives CDR1 SGHDT, CDR2 YYEEEE. CDR3 coding DNA: TGTGCCAGCAGCTACGGACAGGGTTATCAGCCCCAGCATTTT. This sequence encodes CASSYGQGYQPQHF.

This clonotype is medium-sized in the sample. V is TRBV4-2 and J is TRBJ2-3; 9 bases fit TRBD2. V dropped 3 bases and J dropped 5; count of bases not matched to a gene: 6. The CDR3 is made up of 15 amino acids. The V gene's germline CDR1 is LGHNA and CDR2 YNFKEQ. CDR3 in DNA: TGTGCCAGCAGCCATGGCGCGGGGGGGCTAGATACGCAGTATTTT. Encoded protein: CASSHGAGGLDTQYF.

At least ten counts were recorded for this clonotype. The genes are TRBV19 and TRBJ2-7; possible D gene TRBD2, 6 bases. The germline CDR1 and CDR2 sequences are LNHDA and SQIVND (reference sequence). This CDR3 comprises 14 residues. V was trimmed by 8 bases and J by 4 bases, leaving 18 bases between them. The CDR3 DNA follows: TGTGCCAGTGCCGGCGGGGTAATGGGATACGAGCAGTACTTC. Translation gives CASAGGVMGYEQYF. Variable domain in full (rest from reference TRBV19 and TRBJ2-7): DGGITQSPKYLFRKEGQNVTLSCEQNLNHDAMYWYRQDPGQGLRLIYYSQIVNDFQKGDIAEGYSVSREKKESFPLTVTSAQKNPTAFYLCASAGGVMGYEQYFGPGTRLTVT.

In its sample, this clonotype ranks as large. V is TRBV6-2 or TRBV6-3 and J is TRBJ2-2; TRBD1 agrees at 11 bases. This CDR3 has 15 amino acids. Germline V gene lookup returns CDR1 MNHEY and CDR2 SVGEGT. The J segment lost 6 bases and the V segment lost 6 bases, leaving 6 bases of the junction unmatched. The CDR3 here is CASRPPGQGAGELFF. The DNA for the CDR3 is TGTGCCAGCAGACCACCGGGACAGGGGGCCGGGGAGCTGTTTTTT.

This clonotype is deemed medium-sized. The CDR3 is CASSLVQGTQHF. CDR3 nucleotide sequence: TGTGCCAGCAGTTTGGTACAGGGGACCCAGCATTTT. This chain uses TRBV12-3 or TRBV12-4 with TRBJ1-5; 7 positions match TRBD1. With V trimmed by 3 bases and J by 11 bases, 4 bases remained unmatched. The CDR3 is made up of 12 amino acids.

This clonotype appeared a few times. The J gene is TRBJ2-5, the V gene TRBV5-4; no clear D. V was cut by 2 bases and J by 2 bases, with 13 bases left in between. The CDR3 loop spans 15 amino acids. Germline CDR1 and CDR2: SGHNT and YYREEE (reference sequence). CDR3 amino acids: CASSLFGRKQETQYF. The CDR3 DNA follows: TGTGCCAGCAGCTTATTCGGGCGTAAGCAAGAGACCCAGTACTTC.